This T cell receptor beta chain comes out of a study of T cell responses to AZD1222 COVID-19 vaccine. A word on this clone: What it binds is unknown.

Germline CDR1 SGHDT, CDR2 YYEEEE. The length of the CDR3 is 13 residues. V was trimmed by 3 bases and J by 5 bases, leaving 9 bases between them. The study's findings and limits: Vaccination with two AZD1222 doses was followed by a rise in Spike-specific TCR breadth and depth.

The protocol was immunoSEQ multiplex PCR, while the TCRdb copy is restricted to in-frame clones and leaves out a portion. The repertoire holds 90,000 to 100,000 clones, with approximately 88% as singletons. This specimen consisted of peripheral blood, obtained 28 days after the second AZD1222 dose. The genes are TRBV5-6 and TRBJ2-4; D remains ambiguous. The TCR comes from an adult who received the AZD1222 COVID-19 vaccine. The CDR3 is CASSSQQENIQYF. Here the CDR3 DNA reads TGTGCCAGCAGCTCCCAGCAGGAAAACATTCAGTACTTC.